These 2 T cell receptor beta chains originate from one sample sequenced in a study of T cells in Graves' hyperthyroidism and ophthalmopathy. Amplified regions were TCR beta CDR3 sequences from RNA transcripts. HTBI primers were employed in a first-round RT-PCR of the TCR CDR3. TCRdb re-derived calls from the multiplex PCR reads in MiXCR, one entry per CDR3 protein. The sample holds fewer than 200,000 distinct CDR3 sequences, roughly 10% seen once. Sequencing was done on a sample of blood. Receptors were obtained from a woman in her late teens or twenties with Graves' hyperthyroidism that later progressed to Graves' ophthalmopathy.

This clonotype was counted ten times or more. The rearrangement links TRBV20-1 to TRBJ1-6; D gene ambiguous. CDR1 is DFQATT and CDR2 is SNEGSKA in the germline V gene (reference sequence). Trimming took 1 base from V and 0 from J, leaving 16 bases between them. CDR3 length: 18 amino acids. For the CDR3, the DNA is TGCAGTGCTAGAGTTGGGCAGGCGATGAGCTCCTATAATTCACCCCTCCACTTT. Translating gives CSARVGQAMSSYNSPLHF.

Ten or more counts support this clonotype. This chain connects TRBV12-3 or TRBV12-4 to TRBJ1-5; no clear D. The CDR3 totals 14 residues. V was trimmed by 9 bases and J by 5 bases, leaving 17 bases between them. CDR3 residues: CASSLGASYQPQHF. DNA of the CDR3: TGTGCCAGTTCCCTGGGAGCATCCTATCAGCCCCAGCATTTT.